Below, 26 T cell receptor beta chains from the same sample are listed, as sequenced in a study of beta chain features in type 1 diabetes. Study outcomes and limitations: Type 1 diabetes patients showed a moderate but significant shortening of TCRB CDR3s in all four CD4+ subsets.

Every bit of the isolated RNA underwent reverse transcription, so sequencing read expressed TCRB transcripts. Clones were read by immunoSEQ multiplex PCR, and TCRdb kept only the in-frame ones, dropping some. The sample holds roughly 150,000 clones, approximately 10% seen once. These receptors have no known antigen. Specimen: central memory CD4+ T cells from blood. These receptors originate from a woman aged 30 to 39 with type 1 diabetes.

There are many counts of this clone. This chain uses TRBV4-1 with TRBJ2-1; 12 bases agree with TRBD2. Germline-derived CDR1 and CDR2 are MGHRA and YSYEKL. This CDR3 spans 17 amino acids. V was pared by 0 bases and J by 7 bases, with 7 bases of the junction left unmatched. CDR3 DNA: TGCGCCAGCAGCCAAGAGTCCGGACTAGCGGGATTTAATGAGCAGTTCTTC. Translated: CASSQESGLAGFNEQFF.

This clone was recorded a few times. The genes are TRBV5-6 and TRBJ2-1; 9 nucleotides match TRBD2. The germline gives CDR1 SGHDT, CDR2 YYEEEE. The CDR3 loop spans 18 amino acids. Unmatched junction bases numbered 21, after V lost 3 bases and J lost 11 bases. This CDR3 is CASSWELAGGWEWTKQFF. For the CDR3, the DNA is TGTGCCAGCAGCTGGGAGCTGGCGGGAGGGTGGGAATGGACTAAGCAGTTCTTC. The full variable domain, completed using reference TRBV5-6 and TRBJ2-1, is DAGVTQSPTHLIKTRGQQVTLRCSPKSGHDTVSWYQQALGQGPQFIFQYYEEEERQRGNFPDRFSGHQFPNYSSELNVNALLLGDSALYLCASSWELAGGWEWTKQFFGPGTRLTVL.

J is TRBJ1-1 and V is TRBV27; D is uncertain. Trimming took off 5 bases at V and 0 bases at J, with 7 bases between the two ends. Germline values: CDR1 MNHEY, CDR2 SMNVEV (reference sequence). This CDR3 has 13 amino acids. Here the CDR3 reads CASSTEMNTEAFF. The CDR3 nucleotides are TGTGCCAGCAGTACAGAAATGAACACTGAAGCTTTCTTT.

Concerning this clone: The same CDR3 arises from other DNA sequences in this sample as well. The rearrangement uses TRBV5-1 and TRBJ1-1, with 7 positions matching TRBD1. V lost 2 bases, J lost 3 bases, and 1 base stayed unmatched. The CDR3 runs 13 residues. Germline V gene lookup returns CDR1 SGHRS and CDR2 YFSETQ. CDR3 sequence reads: CASSFQGDTEAFF. The CDR3 nucleotides are TGCGCCAGCAGCTTCCAGGGGGACACTGAAGCTTTCTTT. Looking up the rest from reference TRBV5-1 and TRBJ1-1 gives the full variable domain: KAGVTQTPRYLIKTRGQQVTLSCSPISGHRSVSWYQQTPGQGLQFLFEYFSETQRNKGNFPGRFSGRQFSNSRSEMNVSTLELGDSALYLCASSFQGDTEAFFGQGTRLTVV.

The V call is TRBV28, the J call TRBJ1-2, with 9 positions matching TRBD1. The ends lost 3 bases at V and 7 bases at J; junction bases unmatched: 3. The germline gives CDR1 MDHEN, CDR2 SYDVKM. This CDR3 has 13 amino acids. The CDR3 protein is CASSLRQGGGYTF. The DNA of the CDR3 is TGTGCCAGCAGTTTGAGACAGGGGGGTGGCTACACCTTC.

In its sample, this clone was seen a few times. This chain joins TRBV6-6 and TRBJ2-3; TRBD2 agrees at 9 bases. Germline V gene sequence: CDR1 MNHNY, CDR2 SVGAGI (reference sequence). Losses at the gene ends were 5 bases for V and 0 bases for J; bases not matched to a gene: 3. There are 15 residues in the CDR3. Here the CDR3 reads CASSRLAESTDTQYF. The CDR3 DNA follows: TGTGCCAGCAGTCGACTAGCGGAAAGCACAGATACGCAGTATTTT.

In its sample, this clone was seen a few times. The V gene is TRBV12-5, the J gene TRBJ2-2, with D possibly matching TRBD2 (6 bases). This CDR3 is 13 amino acids long. V shed 5 bases and J shed 6 bases, with 10 bases lying between them. Germline V gives CDR1 LGHNT, CDR2 FRNRAP. CDR3 region: CASGDWGAGELFF. CDR3 coding DNA: TGTGCTAGTGGTGACTGGGGGGCCGGGGAGCTGTTTTTT. The full variable domain, completed using reference TRBV12-5 and TRBJ2-2, is DARVTQTPRHKVTEMGQEVTMRCQPILGHNTVFWYRQTMMQGLELLAYFRNRAPLDDSGMPKDRFSAEMPDATLATLKIQPSEPRDSAVYFCASGDWGAGELFFGEGSRLTVL.

The chain combines TRBV9 with TRBJ2-1; no firm D call. Germline V gene sequence: CDR1 SGDLS, CDR2 YYNGEE. Deletions cut 0 bases from V and 0 bases from J, with 7 bases between. The length of the CDR3 is 15 residues. The CDR3 DNA sequence: TGTGCCAGCAGCGTAGGCTTCGGCTCCTACAATGAGCAGTTCTTC. This gives the protein CASSVGFGSYNEQFF.

This clone was detected a few times. The J gene is TRBJ1-2, the V gene TRBV18; possibly TRBD1 for D (6 bases). The CDR3 runs to 16 residues. From germline, CDR1 is KGHSH and CDR2 LQKENI. The germline V and J ends were trimmed by 1 base and 8 bases, with 20 bases remaining between them. CDR3 sequence reads: CASSPLATKGGHGYTF. Here the CDR3 DNA reads TGTGCCAGCTCACCACTGGCGACAAAAGGGGGTCACGGCTACACCTTC.

The chain is built from TRBV11-3 and TRBJ1-3, with 8 bases fitting TRBD1. The CDR3 length is 17 residues. The germline V gene encodes CDR1 SGHNT and CDR2 YENEEA. V dropped 0 bases and J dropped 0; count of bases not matched to a gene: 4. The CDR3 reads CASSLEGQGISGNTIYF. The CDR3 DNA reads as TGTGCCAGCAGCTTAGAAGGACAGGGCATCTCTGGAAACACCATATATTTT.

This clone appeared a few times. The chain carries TRBV7-9 and TRBJ2-3; unclear D gene. Trimming took 3 bases from V and 0 from J, leaving 7 bases between them. Germline CDR1 SEHNR, CDR2 FQNEAQ (reference sequence). The CDR3 contains 14 residues. The CDR3 sequence: CASSFTLSTDTQYF. CDR3 in DNA: TGTGCCAGCAGCTTTACGCTAAGCACAGATACGCAGTATTTT.

The genes are TRBV7-9 and TRBJ2-7; 11 positions agree with TRBD2. V gave up 3 bases and J gave up 9 bases; unmatched junction bases: 13. The CDR3 runs to 16 residues. Germline V gene data show CDR1 as SEHNR and CDR2 as FQNEAQ (reference sequence). In nucleotides, the CDR3 is TGTGCCAGCAGCTTTCTGCTGGGACTAGCGGAGTCGACGCAGTACTTC. It translates to CASSFLLGLAESTQYF. The full variable domain, in which reference TRBV7-9 and TRBJ2-7 provide the parts outside the CDR3, is DTGVSQNPRHKITKRGQNVTFRCDPISEHNRLYWYRQTLGQGPEFLTYFQNEAQLEKSRLLSDRFSAERPKGSFSTLEIQRTEQGDSAMYLCASSFLLGLAESTQYFGPGTRLTVT.

The chain employs TRBV18 and TRBJ2-3; 8 positions agree with TRBD2. CDR1 and CDR2 (germline): KGHSH, LQKENI. After removal of 2 bases from V and 5 bases from J, the junction contained 9 bases not matched to a gene. The CDR3 has 16 amino acids. The CDR3 DNA is TGTGCCAGCTCACCATGGGAGAGCGGGGGCGTAGATACGCAGTATTTT. Protein: CASSPWESGGVDTQYF.

The chain links TRBV5-1 to TRBJ2-2, with unresolved D. The V end lost 0 bases, the J end lost 0 bases, and 6 bases lay between the germline ends. From germline, CDR1 is SGHRS and CDR2 YFSETQ. There are 15 residues in the CDR3. In DNA, the CDR3 is TGCGCCAGCAGCTTGGGAGCGACGAACACCGGGGAGCTGTTTTTT. This encodes CASSLGATNTGELFF.

The sample holds a few counts of this clone. The chain recombines TRBV18 with TRBJ2-5; D is ambiguous. V lost 3 bases, J lost 3 bases, and 11 bases lay in between. CDR1 and CDR2 from the germline V gene are KGHSH and LQKENI. There are 14 residues in the CDR3. The CDR3 DNA is TGTGCCAGCTCACCTGAAAGCAAGAAAGAGACCCAGTACTTC. The encoded protein is CASSPESKKETQYF.

The sample holds a few counts of this clone. Distinct nucleotide sequences in the sample also encode this CDR3. The V and J genes are TRBV2 and TRBJ2-5; the D gene is possibly TRBD2 (6 bases). Germline CDR1 and CDR2: SNHLY and FYNNEI. The V end was cut by 5 bases, the J end by 5 bases, with 9 bases between. This CDR3 has 12 amino acids. CDR3 amino acids: CASSPSEETQYF. The CDR3 DNA reads as TGTGCCAGCAGTCCTAGCGAGGAGACCCAGTACTTC.

A few counts support this clone. The J gene is TRBJ2-2, the V gene TRBV19; D not certain. The germline V and J ends were trimmed by 7 bases and 1 base, with 7 bases remaining between them. Germline-derived CDR1 and CDR2 are LNHDA and SQIVND (reference sequence). The CDR3 is 13 residues long. CDR3 region: CASTTMNTGELFF. DNA of the CDR3: TGTGCCAGTACAACAATGAACACCGGGGAGCTGTTTTTT.

This clone was counted between two and nine times. The V call is TRBV7-8, the J call TRBJ2-1; D perhaps matches TRBD2 (6 bases). The ends were cut back, 2 bases at V and 5 bases at J, with 16 bases in the middle. Germline V gene data show CDR1 as SGHVS and CDR2 as FQNEAQ. CDR3 length: 16 residues. CDR3: CASSLSRREKNNEQFF. In DNA form, the CDR3 reads TGTGCCAGCAGCTTATCCCGACGGGAGAAGAACAATGAGCAGTTCTTC. Combining the CDR3 with reference TRBV7-8 and TRBJ2-1 gives the whole variable domain GAGVSQSPRYKVAKRGQDVALRCDPISGHVSLFWYQQALGQGPEFLTYFQNEAQLDKSGLPSDRFFAERPEGSVSTLKIQRTQQEDSAVYLCASSLSRREKNNEQFFGPGTRLTVL.

This clone was detected a few times. The chain joins TRBV4-1 to TRBJ1-3; possible D gene TRBD1, 5 bases. There are 17 residues in the CDR3. Germline V CDR1 and CDR2: MGHRA, YSYEKL. V was cut by 3 bases and J by 0 bases, with 15 bases left in between. CDR3 loop: CASSQTGVTGSGNTIYF. For the CDR3, the DNA is TGCGCCAGCAGCCAGACGGGGGTTACTGGCTCTGGAAACACCATATATTTT.

V gene TRBV9 combines with J gene TRBJ2-1; 8 bases match TRBD1. Germline loops: CDR1 SGDLS, CDR2 YYNGEE. The V segment lost 3 bases and the J segment 2 bases; nucleotides outside the gene matches: 1. The CDR3 totals 14 residues. CDR3 amino acids: CASSEQGAYNEQFF. The CDR3 DNA reads TGTGCCAGCAGCGAACAGGGGGCCTACAATGAGCAGTTCTTC.

V gene TRBV29-1 combines with J gene TRBJ2-1, with 9 bases aligning to TRBD2. V trimming: 0 bases; J trimming: 10 bases; junction bases outside the gene matches: 10. The CDR3 runs 15 residues. The germline V gene encodes CDR1 SQVTM and CDR2 ANQGSEA. The chain's CDR3 is CSVEDGSSGDDEQFF. In nucleotides, the CDR3 is TGCAGCGTTGAAGATGGTTCTAGCGGGGACGACGAGCAGTTCTTC.

The rearrangement joins TRBV10-3 to TRBJ1-4; 7 bases line up with TRBD1. The CDR3 contains 16 residues. The V and J ends lost 5 bases and 8 bases, in that order; junction bases with no gene match: 14. Germline assignment: CDR1 ENHRY and CDR2 SYGVKD. CDR3 residues: CAISPTTGTDLEKLFF. The CDR3 DNA reads as TGTGCCATCAGTCCTACGACCGGGACAGACTTAGAAAAACTGTTTTTT.

The chain couples TRBV5-4 to TRBJ2-1; TRBD1 agrees at 7 bases. Germline CDR1 SGHNT, CDR2 YYREEE (reference sequence). Germline trimming cut 4 bases from V and 10 bases from J; bases unmatched to any gene: 11. There are 14 residues in the CDR3. CDR3 DNA: TGTGCCAGCAGCGTGAAGGGGGCGATGGGGGAGCAGTTCTTC. Translated: CASSVKGAMGEQFF.

This clone has only a few counts. The V call is TRBV19, the J call TRBJ2-5; weak D call: TRBD1 (5 bases). Germline CDR1 and CDR2: LNHDA and SQIVND (reference sequence). CDR3 length: 13 amino acids. V lost 8 bases and J lost 5, with 15 bases in between. CDR3 nucleotides: TGTGCCAGTTCCTCCGGTAAGGGGGAGACCCAGTACTTC. Amino acids: CASSSGKGETQYF.

This clone has just a few counts. The chain has TRBV29-1 and TRBJ1-4; D is perhaps TRBD1 (5 bases). The germline gives CDR1 SQVTM, CDR2 ANQGSEA. This CDR3 has 13 residues. V was pared by 5 bases and J by 8 bases, with 15 bases between. CDR3 amino acids: CSVHSQGGEKLFF. For the CDR3, the DNA is TGCAGCGTTCATTCCCAGGGAGGGGAAAAACTGTTTTTT. Full variable domain (remainder filled in from reference TRBV29-1 and TRBJ1-4): SAVISQKPSRDICQRGTSLTIQCQVDSQVTMMFWYRQQPGQSLTLIATANQGSEATYESGFVIDKFPISRPNLTFSTLTVSNMSPEDSSIYLCSVHSQGGEKLFFGSGTQLSVL.

The rearrangement joins TRBV5-6 to TRBJ2-7; D remains ambiguous. The V gene lost 4 bases and the J gene lost 3 bases, with 5 bases spanning the gap. There are 11 residues in the CDR3. CDR1 and CDR2 from the germline V gene are SGHDT and YYEEEE. CDR3 amino acids: CASSEHYEQYF. For the CDR3, the DNA is TGTGCCAGCAGCGAACACTACGAGCAGTACTTC.